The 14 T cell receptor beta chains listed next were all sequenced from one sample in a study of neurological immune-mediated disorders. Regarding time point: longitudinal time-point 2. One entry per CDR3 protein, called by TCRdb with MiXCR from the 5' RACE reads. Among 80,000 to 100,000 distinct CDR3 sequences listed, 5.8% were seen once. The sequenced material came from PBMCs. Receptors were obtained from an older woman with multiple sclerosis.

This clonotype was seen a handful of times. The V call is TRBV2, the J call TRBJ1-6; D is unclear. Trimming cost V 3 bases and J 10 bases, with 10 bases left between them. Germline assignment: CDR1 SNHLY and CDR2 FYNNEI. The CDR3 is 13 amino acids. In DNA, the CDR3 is TGTGCCAGCAGTGATCAGAAGACCTCACCCCTCCACTTT. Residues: CASSDQKTSPLHF.

In DNA, the CDR3 is TGCGCCAGCAGCTTGGGACAGTCGAACACCGGGGAGCTGTTTTTT. Protein sequence: CASSLGQSNTGELFF. The rearrangement uses TRBV5-1 and TRBJ2-2; a weak D match, TRBD1 (5 bases). Looked up from germline, CDR1 is SGHRS and CDR2 is YFSETQ. V lost 0 bases and J 0 bases, leaving 6 bases between the germline ends. The CDR3 consists of 15 residues. The full variable domain, in which reference TRBV5-1 and TRBJ2-2 provide the parts outside the CDR3, is KAGVTQTPRYLIKTRGQQVTLSCSPISGHRSVSWYQQTPGQGLQFLFEYFSETQRNKGNFPGRFSGRQFSNSRSEMNVSTLELGDSALYLCASSLGQSNTGELFFGEGSRLTVL.

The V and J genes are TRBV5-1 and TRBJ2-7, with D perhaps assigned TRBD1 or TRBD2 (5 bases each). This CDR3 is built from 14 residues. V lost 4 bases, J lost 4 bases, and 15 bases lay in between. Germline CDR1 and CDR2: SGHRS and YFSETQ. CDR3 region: CASSPRGPTYEQYF. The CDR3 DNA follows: TGCGCCAGCAGCCCCCGGGGACCCACATACGAGCAGTACTTC.

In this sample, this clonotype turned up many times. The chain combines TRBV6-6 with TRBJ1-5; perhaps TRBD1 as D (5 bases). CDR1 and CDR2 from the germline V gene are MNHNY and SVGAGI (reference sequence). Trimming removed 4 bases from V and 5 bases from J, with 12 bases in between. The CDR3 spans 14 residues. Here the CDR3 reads CASSSSSGHQPQHF. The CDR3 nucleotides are TGTGCCAGCAGTTCAAGTTCAGGGCATCAGCCCCAGCATTTT.

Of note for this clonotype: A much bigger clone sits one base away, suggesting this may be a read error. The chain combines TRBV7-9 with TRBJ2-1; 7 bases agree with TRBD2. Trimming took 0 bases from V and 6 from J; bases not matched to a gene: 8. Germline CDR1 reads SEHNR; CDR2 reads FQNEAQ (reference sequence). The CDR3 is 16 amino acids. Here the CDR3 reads CASSLALAGVSNEQFF. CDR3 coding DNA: TGTGCCAGCAGCTTAGCCCTGGCGGGGGTGTCCAATGAGCAGTTCTTC.

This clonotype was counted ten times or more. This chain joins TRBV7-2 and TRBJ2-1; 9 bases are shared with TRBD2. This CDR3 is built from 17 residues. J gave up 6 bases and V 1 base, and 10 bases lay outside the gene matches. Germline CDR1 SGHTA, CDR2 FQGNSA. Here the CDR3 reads CASSLEGGAGGLNEQFF. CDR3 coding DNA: TGTGCCAGCAGCTTAGAAGGCGGGGCGGGGGGGCTCAATGAGCAGTTCTTC.

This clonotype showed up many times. The CDR3 reads CASSGGGTDTQYF. The CDR3 DNA sequence: TGCGCCAGCAGTGGCGGGGGCACAGATACGCAGTATTTT. The J gene is TRBJ2-3, the V gene TRBV10-1; maybe TRBD2 (6 bases). Per the germline V gene, CDR1 is WNHNN and CDR2 is SYGVQD (reference sequence). Trimming cost V 4 bases and J 1 base, with 6 bases left between them. The CDR3 contains 13 residues.

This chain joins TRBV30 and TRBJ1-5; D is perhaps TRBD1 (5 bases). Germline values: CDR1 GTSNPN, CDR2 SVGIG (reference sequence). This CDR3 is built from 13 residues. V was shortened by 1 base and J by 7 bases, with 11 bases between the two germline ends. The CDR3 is CAWSGQGKQPQHF. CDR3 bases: TGTGCCTGGAGTGGCCAGGGTAAACAGCCCCAGCATTTT.

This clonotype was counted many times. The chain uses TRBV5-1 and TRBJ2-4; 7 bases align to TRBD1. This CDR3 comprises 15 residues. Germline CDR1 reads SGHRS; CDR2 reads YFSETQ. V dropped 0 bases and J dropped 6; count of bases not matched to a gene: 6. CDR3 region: CASSLGPGTVNIQYF. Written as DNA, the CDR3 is TGCGCCAGCAGCTTGGGACCCGGGACAGTAAACATTCAGTACTTC.

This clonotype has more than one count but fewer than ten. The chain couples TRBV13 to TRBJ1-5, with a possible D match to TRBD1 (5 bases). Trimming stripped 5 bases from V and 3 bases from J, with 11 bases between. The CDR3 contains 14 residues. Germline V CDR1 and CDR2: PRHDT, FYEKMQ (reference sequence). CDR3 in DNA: TGTGCCAGCAGCCGACGCGGGGCCAATCAGCCCCAGCATTTT. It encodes CASSRRGANQPQHF.

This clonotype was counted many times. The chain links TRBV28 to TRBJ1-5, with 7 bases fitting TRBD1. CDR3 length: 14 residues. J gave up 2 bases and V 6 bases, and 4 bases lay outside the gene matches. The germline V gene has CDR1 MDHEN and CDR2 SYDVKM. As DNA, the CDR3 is TGTGCCAGCAGATCTACAGGGGGCAATCAGCCCCAGCATTTT. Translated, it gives CASRSTGGNQPQHF.

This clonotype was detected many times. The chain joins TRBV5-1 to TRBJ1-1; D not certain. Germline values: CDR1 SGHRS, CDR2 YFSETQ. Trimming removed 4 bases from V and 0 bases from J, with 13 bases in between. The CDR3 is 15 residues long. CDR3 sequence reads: CASSPGAGLNTEAFF. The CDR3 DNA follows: TGCGCCAGCAGCCCCGGCGCAGGCCTGAACACTGAAGCTTTCTTT.

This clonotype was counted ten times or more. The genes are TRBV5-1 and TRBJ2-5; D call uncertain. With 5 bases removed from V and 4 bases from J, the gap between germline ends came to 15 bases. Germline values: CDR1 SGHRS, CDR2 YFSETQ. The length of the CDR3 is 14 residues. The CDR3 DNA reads TGCGCCAGCAGTTCTAACAGCGAGGCAGAGACCCAGTACTTC. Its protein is CASSSNSEAETQYF.

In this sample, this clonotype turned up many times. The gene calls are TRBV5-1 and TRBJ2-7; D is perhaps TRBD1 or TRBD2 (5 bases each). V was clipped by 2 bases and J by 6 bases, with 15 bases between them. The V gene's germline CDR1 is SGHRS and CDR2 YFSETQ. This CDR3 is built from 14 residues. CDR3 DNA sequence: TGCGCCAGCAGCTTCAAACCCGGGACGGCCGAGCAGTACTTC. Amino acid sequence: CASSFKPGTAEQYF.